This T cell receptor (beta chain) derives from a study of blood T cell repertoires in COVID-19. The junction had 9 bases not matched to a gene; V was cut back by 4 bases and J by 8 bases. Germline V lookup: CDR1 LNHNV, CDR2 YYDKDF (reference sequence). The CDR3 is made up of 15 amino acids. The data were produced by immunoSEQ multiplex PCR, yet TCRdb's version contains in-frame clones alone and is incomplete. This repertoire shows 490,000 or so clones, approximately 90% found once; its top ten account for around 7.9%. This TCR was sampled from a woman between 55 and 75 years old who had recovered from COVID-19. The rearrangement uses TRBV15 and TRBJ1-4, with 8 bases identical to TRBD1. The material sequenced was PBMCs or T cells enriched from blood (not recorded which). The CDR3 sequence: CATSNLEDREEKLFF. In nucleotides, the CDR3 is TGTGCCACCAGCAACCTTGAGGACAGGGAGGAAAAACTGTTTTTT.